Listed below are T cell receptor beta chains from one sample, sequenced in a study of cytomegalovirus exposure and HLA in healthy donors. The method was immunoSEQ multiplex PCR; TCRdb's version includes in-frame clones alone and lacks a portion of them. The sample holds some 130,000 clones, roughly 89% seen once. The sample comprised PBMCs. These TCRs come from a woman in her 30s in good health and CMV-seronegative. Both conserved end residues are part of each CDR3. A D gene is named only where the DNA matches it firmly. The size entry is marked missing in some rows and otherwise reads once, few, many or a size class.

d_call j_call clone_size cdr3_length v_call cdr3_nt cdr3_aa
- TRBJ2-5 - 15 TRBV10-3 TGTGCCATCAGTGAGGCCAGGATCTTCCAAGAGACCCAGTACTTC CAISEARIFQETQYF
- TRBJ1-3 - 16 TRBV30 TGTGCCTGGAGTGTCGGCAGGACAGCGAATAGAAACACCATATATTTT CAWSVGRTANRNTIYF
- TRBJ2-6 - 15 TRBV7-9 TGTGCCAGCACCCCGGGGGTAACTGGGGCCAACGTCCTGACTTTC CASTPGVTGANVLTF
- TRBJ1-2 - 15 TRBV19 TGTGCCAGTAGTACAACCCCTCAGGGACTCAATGGCTACACCTTC CASSTTPQGLNGYTF
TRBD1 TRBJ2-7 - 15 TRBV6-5 TGTGCCAGCAGCGAAACCGGGACAGGGTATGTCGAGCAGTACTTC CASSETGTGYVEQYF
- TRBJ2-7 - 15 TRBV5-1 TGCGCCAGCAGCATCTGGACAGCAATTGGGGACGAGCAGTACTTC CASSIWTAIGDEQYF
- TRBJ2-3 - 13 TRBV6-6 TGTGCCAGCAGTTTTAGTACCGCAGATACGCAGTATTTT CASSFSTADTQYF
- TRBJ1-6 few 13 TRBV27 TGTGCCAGCAGTGGCGCGGGTAATTCACCCCTCCACTTT CASSGAGNSPLHF
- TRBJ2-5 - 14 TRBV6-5 TGTGCCAGCAGTTACGGGCTAGGGGGTGGGGTGACGTACTTC CASSYGLGGGVTYF
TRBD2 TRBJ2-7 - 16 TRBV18 TGTGCCAGCTCACCACCCGGGACTAGTTTTTTCTACGAGCAGTACTTC CASSPPGTSFFYEQYF
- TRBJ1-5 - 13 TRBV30 TGTGCCTGGAGCGCTACAGGGAATCAGCCCCAGCATTTT CAWSATGNQPQHF
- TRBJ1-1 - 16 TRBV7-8 TGTGCCAGCAGCCAAGTACGAGGGATTATTGGGACTGAAGCTTTCTTT CASSQVRGIIGTEAFF
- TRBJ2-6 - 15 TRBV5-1 TGCGCCAGCAGCCCTCGTAGCTCTGGGGCCAACGTCCTGACTTTC CASSPRSSGANVLTF
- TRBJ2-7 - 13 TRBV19 TGTGCCACCTTGGACTCCCAGTCCTACGAGCAGTACTTC CATLDSQSYEQYF
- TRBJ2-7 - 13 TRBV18 TGTGCCAGCTCATCGGGTTCGGGTTACGAGCAGTACTTC CASSSGSGYEQYF
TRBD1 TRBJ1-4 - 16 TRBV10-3 TGTGCCATCAGTGAGTCGACAGGGACCACTAATGAAAAACTGTTTTTT CAISESTGTTNEKLFF
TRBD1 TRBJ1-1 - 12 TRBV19 TGTGCCAGTAGTATCGGACAGGCTGAAGCTTTCTTT CASSIGQAEAFF
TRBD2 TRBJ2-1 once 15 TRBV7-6 TGTGCCAGCAGCTTAGCGGCGGGGGGCGTAGGTGAGCAGTTCTTC CASSLAAGGVGEQFF
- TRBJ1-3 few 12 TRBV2 TGTGCCAGCACCGTTTCCGGAAACACCATATATTTT CASTVSGNTIYF
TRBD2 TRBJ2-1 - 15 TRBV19 TGTGCCAGTAGTGTGTACAGCGGGAGAGGGAATGAGCAGTTCTTC CASSVYSGRGNEQFF
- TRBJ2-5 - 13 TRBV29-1 TGCAGCGTTTCGCAGTGGCAGGGGGAGACCCAGTACTTC CSVSQWQGETQYF
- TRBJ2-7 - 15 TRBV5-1 TGCGCCAGCAGCTTGGGGCCAGGGGTAGGCTACGAGCAGTACTTC CASSLGPGVGYEQYF
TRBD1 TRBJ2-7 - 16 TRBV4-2 TGTGCCAGCAGCCGATCCCCGGGACAGGGGGCCGGCGAGCAGTACTTC CASSRSPGQGAGEQYF
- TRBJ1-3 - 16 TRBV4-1 TGCGCCAGCAGCCTCCAAGCCAGGGCAGGGGGAAACACCATATATTTT CASSLQARAGGNTIYF
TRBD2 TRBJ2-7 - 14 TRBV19 TGTGCCAGTAGTATAGCGGGGGGATCCTACGAGCAGTACTTC CASSIAGGSYEQYF
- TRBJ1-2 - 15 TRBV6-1 TGTGCCAGCAGTGGGGGGGTCTCTCTTTACTATGGCTACACCTTC CASSGGVSLYYGYTF
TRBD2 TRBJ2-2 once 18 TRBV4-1 TGCGCCAGCAGGGTAGGGACTAGCGGGAGGAGAGGCACCGGGGAGCTGTTTTTT CASRVGTSGRRGTGELFF
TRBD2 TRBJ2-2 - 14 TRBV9 TGTGCCAGTCGACTAGCGGGAGGGTCCGGGGAGCTGTTTTTT CASRLAGGSGELFF